This T cell receptor beta chain was observed in a study of T cell responses to AZD1222 COVID-19 vaccine. Unmatched junction bases numbered 6, after V lost 0 bases and J lost 7 bases. The CDR3 totals 15 residues. CDR1 is LGHNA and CDR2 is YSLEER in the germline V gene. Study results and caveats: A mostly white British donor set with more females was recruited, and clonal diversity was possibly underestimated. CD4 TCRs linked to vaccination spanned spike, dominating at 160-218 and 743-854.

Note on this clone: Its antigen is as yet unknown.

The method was immunoSEQ multiplex PCR; TCRdb's version includes in-frame clones alone and lacks a portion of them. The sample consists of some 67,000 clones, roughly 80% of them appearing once. The TCR was taken from an adult who received the AZD1222 COVID-19 vaccine. The gene calls are TRBV4-3 and TRBJ1-5; 7 bases agree with TRBD1. The sample consisted of peripheral blood, taken 28 days after the second AZD1222 dose. As DNA, the CDR3 is TGCGCCAGCAGCCAAGAAAGGGGGCGCGGGCAGCCCCAGCATTTT. This encodes CASSQERGRGQPQHF.